A single sample gave rise to the 9 T cell receptor beta chains below, sequenced in a study of T cell repertoires in cytomegalovirus infection. Each CDR3 protein is one row after TCRdb ran MiXCR on the reads. Among some 220,000 distinct CDR3 sequences listed, 10% to 15% were seen once. Material: PBMCs. The source is a human donor in good health (CMV status not recorded). Some clones in this sample may be carry-over from other donors' samples.

The V and J genes are TRBV10-3 and TRBJ2-5, with TRBD1 matching 10 bases. The CDR3 consists of 13 residues. The V segment lost 8 bases and the J segment 2 bases; nucleotides outside the gene matches: 2. Germline-derived CDR1 and CDR2 are ENHRY and SYGVKD. The CDR3: CAISGQGQETQYF. CDR3 sequence (DNA): TGTGCCATCTCGGGACAGGGGCAAGAGACCCAGTACTTC.

The sample holds many counts of this clonotype. The chain recombines TRBV7-2 with TRBJ2-2; TRBD2 matches at 15 bases. V lost 5 bases to trimming and J lost 4 bases; unmatched junction nucleotides: 8. CDR1 is SGHTA, CDR2 FQGNSA, per germline. This CDR3 region has 18 residues. CDR3 residues: CASSAGLAGGRGTGELFF. CDR3 nucleotides: TGTGCCAGCAGCGCAGGACTAGCGGGGGGGCGTGGCACCGGGGAGCTGTTTTTT. Using reference TRBV7-2 and TRBJ2-2 for the parts outside the CDR3, the full variable domain is GAGVSQSPSNKVTEKGKDVELRCDPISGHTALYWYRQSLGQGLEFLIYFQGNSAPDKSGLPSDRFSAERTGGSVSTLTIQRTQQEDSAVYLCASSAGLAGGRGTGELFFGEGSRLTVL.

At least ten counts were recorded for this clonotype. The chain couples TRBV28 to TRBJ1-4, with a weak D call TRBD1 (5 bases). The CDR3 has 16 residues. Germline-derived CDR1 and CDR2 are MDHEN and SYDVKM. Trimming stripped 5 bases from V and 7 bases from J, with 20 bases between. For the CDR3, the DNA is TGTGCCAGCAGTCCCCTGATAAGAAGGGGAACTGAAAAACTGTTTTTT. Its protein product is CASSPLIRRGTEKLFF.

This clonotype has only a few counts. The rearrangement uses TRBV29-1 and TRBJ2-3, with 9 bases matching TRBD2. V lost 4 bases, J lost 6 bases, and 8 bases stayed unmatched. The germline CDR1 and CDR2 sequences are SQVTM and ANQGSEA. The CDR3 totals 14 residues. CDR3 in amino acids: CSVGSGSLADTQYF. CDR3 in DNA: TGCAGCGTTGGTAGCGGGAGTTTGGCGGATACGCAGTATTTT.

The chain uses TRBV20-1 and TRBJ1-5, with 12 bases identical to TRBD1. J gave up 4 bases and V 5 bases, and 6 bases lay outside the gene matches. This CDR3 has 15 residues. Germline CDR1 is DFQATT and CDR2 is SNEGSKA (reference sequence). CDR3 sequence: CSASGQGARNQPQHF. For the CDR3, the DNA is TGCAGTGCTTCGGGACAGGGGGCGCGGAATCAGCCCCAGCATTTT.

The chain uses TRBV19 and TRBJ1-1, with D unclear. V shed 0 bases and J shed 5 bases, with 13 bases lying between them. CDR1 and CDR2 (germline): LNHDA, SQIVND (reference sequence). CDR3 length: 15 amino acids. The CDR3 spells CASSIDGRAATEAFF. The DNA for the CDR3 is TGTGCCAGTAGTATAGATGGGAGGGCCGCGACTGAAGCTTTCTTT.

This clonotype came up many times. The chain combines TRBV7-2 with TRBJ2-5, with 7 bases lining up with TRBD2. The CDR3 is 14 residues long. V lost 2 bases and J lost 4; bases outside the gene matches: 4. Germline lookup yields CDR1 SGHTA and CDR2 FQGNSA. The CDR3 coding sequence is TGTGCCAGCAGCTTACGGGGGGAGGCAGAGACCCAGTACTTC. Amino acid sequence: CASSLRGEAETQYF.

The table lists this clonotype with a few counts. The rearrangement uses TRBV28 and TRBJ2-7; D is uncertain. Germline V CDR1 and CDR2: MDHEN, SYDVKM. V was clipped by 3 bases and J by 3 bases, with 18 bases between them. There are 16 residues in the CDR3. Written as DNA, the CDR3 is TGTGCCAGCAGTTTGGCGGACCCATCAGGCCTCTACGAGCAGTACTTC. Translation: CASSLADPSGLYEQYF.

This clonotype showed up many times. The rearrangement uses TRBV19 and TRBJ1-1, with TRBD1 as a possible D gene (5 bases). V was pared by 6 bases and J by 12 bases, with 17 bases between. CDR1 and CDR2 from the germline V gene are LNHDA and SQIVND (reference sequence). The CDR3 length is 12 residues. CDR3: CASSPGGSNTFF. In DNA, the CDR3 is TGTGCCAGTAGCCCGGGGGGTTCGAATACTTTCTTT.